This TCR beta chain is from a study of OX40 agonist ivuxolimab in advanced cancers. The investigators sampled blood at baseline, at cycle 4 day 1, and at cycle 7 day 1. Only in-frame clones appear in the TCRdb table, and some are missing; sequencing was by immunoSEQ multiplex PCR. The sample consists of roughly 61,000 clones, roughly 84% of them appearing once. Findings and caveats of the study: On average, a greater number of expanded clones characterised CD8+ T cells relative to CD4+. Expansion of clones was among the lowest in partial responders at 0.1-3.0 mg/kg.

A note on this clone: Its specificity is unknown.

The CDR3 is made up of 14 amino acids. From germline, CDR1 is SGHAT and CDR2 FQNNGV. The V gene end was trimmed by 5 bases and the J gene end by 7 bases; junction bases not matched to a gene: 7. The chain couples TRBV11-2 to TRBJ1-4, with 7 positions matching TRBD1. Material: CD4+ or CD8+ T cells sorted from blood, obtained in a trial of the OX40 agonist ivuxolimab. This TCR derives from an adult with an advanced solid tumor such as melanoma, head and neck, liver or kidney cancer. CDR3 amino acids: CASSPTGQSEKLFF. For the CDR3, the DNA is TGTGCCAGCAGCCCTACGGGACAGAGTGAAAAACTGTTTTTT.